This T cell receptor beta chain was sequenced during a study of blood T cells in healthy people across ages. Whole-study findings and limits: Unsorted PBMCs prevented conclusive naive versus antigen-experienced comparison. As age increased, TCR beta diversity per million T cells fell in a roughly linear fashion. Not knowing donor CMV status may have confounded expanded clonotype changes.

The second PCR ran roughly 6 to 11 cycles with a sample-barcoded 5' primer and J-beta primers. TCRdb reanalysed the 5' RACE reads using MiXCR and keeps one entry per CDR3 protein. Of over 500,000 distinct CDR3 sequences in the sample, 52% were seen once. As to this clonotype: Its specificity is not known.

V dropped 8 bases and J dropped 4 bases, with 20 bases sitting between them. This CDR3 is 16 amino acids long. CDR1 is SEHNR, CDR2 FQNEAQ, per germline (reference sequence). Ranging in age from about 6 to 100, the donors were healthy Caucasian individuals from Russia. The chain combines TRBV7-9 with TRBJ1-4; D gene ambiguous. The specimen sequenced was blood. The TCR originated in a woman of 80 years or more in good health. This CDR3 is CASGDAKQLLNEKLFF. The CDR3 DNA reads as TGTGCCAGCGGAGACGCGAAACAGCTCCTTAATGAAAAACTGTTTTTT.